What follows are 8 T cell receptor beta chains derived from one specimen sequenced in a study of spatial heterogeneity in lung cancer. This sample's time point: sample taken at primary tumor resection. TCRdb analysed the 5' RACE reads with MiXCR anew, one entry per CDR3 protein. The table has around 45,000 distinct CDR3 sequences, around 13% seen once. Sequencing used PBMCs, obtained at surgery. The receptors originated from a male donor with early-stage non-small cell lung cancer.

The V gene is TRBV27, the J gene TRBJ1-2, with D unresolved. This CDR3 spans 13 amino acids. Trimming took off 3 bases at V and 4 bases at J, with 9 bases between the two ends. Germline V lookup: CDR1 MNHEY, CDR2 SMNVEV (reference sequence). The CDR3 coding sequence is TGTGCCAGCAGTTTCGGACCCACCTATGGCTACACCTTC. It codes for CASSFGPTYGYTF.

This clonotype was counted between two and nine times. The chain combines TRBV7-9 with TRBJ2-1, with unresolved D. The CDR3 totals 14 residues. Per germline, CDR1 SEHNR and CDR2 FQNEAQ (reference sequence). Deletions cut 5 bases from V and 8 bases from J, with 16 bases between. The CDR3 here is CASSLTPLLDEQFF. CDR3 sequence (DNA): TGTGCCAGCAGCCTGACACCCCTCCTAGATGAGCAGTTCTTC.

This CDR3 reads CASSLAGGVDTEAFF. For the CDR3, the DNA is TGCGCCAGCAGCTTGGCAGGGGGAGTGGACACTGAAGCTTTCTTT. This chain links TRBV5-1 with TRBJ1-1; 7 bases line up with TRBD1. V lost 0 bases and J lost 3; bases outside the gene matches: 5. From germline, CDR1 is SGHRS and CDR2 YFSETQ. This CDR3 comprises 15 residues.

This clonotype occurred a few times. The gene calls are TRBV6-6 and TRBJ1-5, with D uncertain. Trimming shortened V by 5 bases and J by 7 bases, and 9 bases separated the two germline ends. The CDR3 contains 12 residues. Germline V gene sequence: CDR1 MNHNY, CDR2 SVGAGI (reference sequence). The CDR3 DNA reads as TGTGCCAGCAGTCAGGTTAACCAGCCCCAGCATTTT. Translated: CASSQVNQPQHF.

This clonotype showed up just a few times. This chain connects TRBV20-1 to TRBJ1-3; no clear D. V was clipped by 3 bases and J by 0 bases, with 15 bases between them. The CDR3 extends over 16 amino acids. CDR1 and CDR2 (germline): DFQATT, SNEGSKA (reference sequence). This CDR3 is CSARGATASSGNTIYF. The CDR3 DNA follows: TGCAGTGCTAGGGGTGCGACGGCAAGCTCTGGAAACACCATATATTTT.

Note on this clonotype: A read error may be the cause here, since a much bigger clone is one base away. The J gene is TRBJ2-7, the V gene TRBV7-9; 14 nucleotides agree with TRBD2. The CDR3 runs to 17 residues. The germline gives CDR1 SEHNR, CDR2 FQNEAQ (reference sequence). J was trimmed by 5 bases and V by 1 base; bases with no gene match: 7. CDR3 residues: CASSLGLAGGRNHEQYF. The DNA for the CDR3 is TGTGCCAGCAGCTTAGGACTAGCGGGAGGGAGGAACCACGAGCAGTACTTC. Looking up the rest from reference TRBV7-9 and TRBJ2-7 gives the full variable domain: DTGVSQNPRHKITKRGQNVTFRCDPISEHNRLYWYRQTLGQGPEFLTYFQNEAQLEKSRLLSDRFSAERPKGSFSTLEIQRTEQGDSAMYLCASSLGLAGGRNHEQYFGPGTRLTVT.

This clonotype was found a few times. The chain carries TRBV19 and TRBJ1-5; D is undetermined. Germline values: CDR1 LNHDA, CDR2 SQIVND (reference sequence). The V end lost 3 bases, the J end lost 3 bases, and 9 bases lay between the germline ends. The CDR3 runs to 14 residues. CDR3 DNA: TGTGCCAGTAGTATCGATTCATTCAATCAGCCCCAGCATTTT. Its protein is CASSIDSFNQPQHF.

This clonotype was recorded at least ten times. The rearrangement links TRBV11-3 to TRBJ2-7, with 8 positions matching TRBD2. Trimming at V came to 3 bases and at J to 5 bases, leaving 6 bases not matched to a gene. This CDR3 has 14 residues. Germline CDR1 is SGHNT and CDR2 is YENEEA. The DNA for the CDR3 is TGTGCCAGCAGCTTTTCGAGCGGGAGCGACGAGCAGTACTTC. This encodes CASSFSSGSDEQYF.